The rows below give T cell receptor beta chains drawn from one sample of a study of T cell changes during pregnancy in multiple sclerosis. The method was immunoSEQ multiplex PCR; TCRdb's version includes in-frame clones alone and lacks a portion of them. Here the sample spans approximately 45,000 clones, 92% being singletons. The sequenced sample was CD4+ T cells from peripheral blood mononuclear cells, obtained in the first trimester of pregnancy. Every receptor here comes from a female donor with multiple sclerosis, enrolled in a pregnancy study. The CDR3 runs from the conserved cysteine through the conserved F or W. The D gene is left open where the match is weak.

>TRBD2|TRBJ2-3|TRBV19
CASSLLAASTDTQYF
TGTGCCAGTAGCCTACTAGCGGCCAGCACAGATACGCAGTATTTT
>TRBD1|TRBJ2-7|TRBV2
CASRETGGRAEQYF
TGTGCCAGCAGGGAGACAGGGGGTAGGGCCGAGCAGTACTTC
>TRBD2|TRBJ2-7|TRBV27
CASRALVAGVVYEQYF
TGTGCCAGCAGAGCCTTGGTAGCGGGAGTAGTCTACGAGCAGTACTTC
>NA|TRBJ2-3|TRBV21-1
CASSERDRWTDTQYF
TGTGCCAGCAGCGAACGGGACAGGTGGACAGATACGCAGTATTTT
>NA|TRBJ1-4|TRBV7-9
CASSLQGGREKLFF
TGTGCCAGCAGCTTACAGGGAGGGAGAGAAAAACTGTTTTTT
>NA|TRBJ1-2|TRBV18
CASSPGGRPYGYTF
TGTGCCAGCTCACCAGGCGGCCGCCCTTATGGCTACACCTTC
>NA|TRBJ1-5|TRBV6-5
CASSSTGVQPQHF
TGTGCCAGCAGCTCTACCGGGGTACAGCCCCAGCATTTT
>TRBD1|TRBJ2-2|TRBV2
CASTTGVGELFF
TGTGCCAGCACGACAGGGGTCGGGGAGCTGTTTTTT
>NA|TRBJ1-2|TRBV9
CASSVGTIGDGYTF
TGTGCCAGCAGTGTAGGCACGATAGGGGATGGCTACACCTTC
>NA|TRBJ2-1|TRBV7-3
CASSHRPRGRSYNEQFF
TGTGCCAGCAGCCACCGACCCAGGGGACGCTCCTACAATGAGCAGTTCTTC
>NA|TRBJ1-2|TRBV15
CATSRGRGTSFYGYTF
TGTGCCACCAGCAGAGGCCGGGGAACTTCTTTCTATGGCTACACCTTC
>NA|TRBJ2-1|TRBV30
CAWSGERAEQFF
TGTGCCTGGAGTGGGGAGCGGGCCGAGCAGTTCTTC
>TRBD1|TRBJ1-5|TRBV7-8
CASSFRAVDRAQVMPQHF
TGTGCCAGCAGCTTCCGAGCCGTGGACAGGGCCCAGGTAATGCCCCAGCATTTT
>NA|TRBJ2-3|TRBV5-1
CASSPPGTDTQYF
TGCGCCAGCAGCCCTCCGGGCACAGATACGCAGTATTTT
>TRBD1|TRBJ1-2|TRBV27
CASTSRGRPGGYTF
TGTGCCAGCACATCCAGGGGGCGCCCGGGTGGCTACACCTTC